This T cell receptor (beta chain) was sequenced in a study of blood T cell repertoires in COVID-19. At the level of the study: Sample material is recorded as cDNA or gDNA derived from T cells, B-cell-depleted T cells, or PBMCs.

Sequencing used immunoSEQ multiplex PCR; TCRdb keeps in-frame clones, though not all of them. The sample carries some 220,000 clones, nearly 90% recorded once. Germline CDR1 is LGHNA and CDR2 is YNFKEQ. The V and J ends lost 0 bases and 2 bases respectively, with 6 bases between them. The CDR3 contains 14 residues. The receptor was isolated from a woman under 30 who had recovered from COVID-19. The source material was peripheral blood. The rearrangement uses TRBV4-2 and TRBJ2-3; D ambiguous. The CDR3 nucleotides read TGTGCCAGCAGCCAAGACAGTCACACAGATACGCAGTATTTT. Its translation: CASSQDSHTDTQYF.